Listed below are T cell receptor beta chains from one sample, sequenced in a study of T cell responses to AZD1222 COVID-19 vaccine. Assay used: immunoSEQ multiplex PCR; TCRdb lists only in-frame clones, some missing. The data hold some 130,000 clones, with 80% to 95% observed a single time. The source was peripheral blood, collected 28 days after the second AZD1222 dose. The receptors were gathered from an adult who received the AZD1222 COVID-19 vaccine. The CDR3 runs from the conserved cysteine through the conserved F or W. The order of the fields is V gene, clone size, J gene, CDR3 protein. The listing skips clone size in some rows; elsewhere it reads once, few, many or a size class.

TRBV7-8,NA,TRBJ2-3,CASSLLPGGRADTQYF
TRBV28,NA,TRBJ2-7,CASSRPPGTNYEQYF
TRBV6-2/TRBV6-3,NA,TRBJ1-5,CASSTDREGQPQHF
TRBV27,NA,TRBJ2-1,CASSLSVSNEQFF
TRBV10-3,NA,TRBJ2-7,CAISAGTGYEQYF
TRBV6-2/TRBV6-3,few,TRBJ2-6,CASSYVESGANVLTF
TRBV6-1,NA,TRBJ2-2,CASSEQHGTGELFF
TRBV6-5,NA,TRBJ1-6,CASRWGTWDSPLHF
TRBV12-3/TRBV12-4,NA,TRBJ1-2,CASSLASYGYTF
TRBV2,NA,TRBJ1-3,CASSESGVGGNTIYF
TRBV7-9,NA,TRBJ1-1,CASSSTGGLNTEAFF
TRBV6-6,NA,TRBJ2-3,CASSPTSGRGPMGTQYF
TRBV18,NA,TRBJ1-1,CASSPSTLGTEAFF
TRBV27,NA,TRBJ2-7,CASSRTGGGYEQYF
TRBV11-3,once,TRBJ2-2,CASSLYSGGPTGELFF
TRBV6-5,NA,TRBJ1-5,CASNGQGGQPQHF
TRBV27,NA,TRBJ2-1,CASTRNGQFNEQFF
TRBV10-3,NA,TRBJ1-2,CAISESRGAKGYTF
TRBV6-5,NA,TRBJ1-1,CASNPQGNTEAFF
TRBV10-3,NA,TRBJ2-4,CAIREAGENIQYF
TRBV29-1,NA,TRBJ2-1,CSVESRFLYNEQFF
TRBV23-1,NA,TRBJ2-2,CASSPMGGPNTGELFF
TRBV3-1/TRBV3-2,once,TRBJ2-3,CASSQGSSSTDTQYF
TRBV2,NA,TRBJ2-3,CASSESFAGGITDTQYF
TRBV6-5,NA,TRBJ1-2,CASSYPRGGAVYGYTF
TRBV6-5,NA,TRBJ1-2,CASSSPNGGGYGYTF
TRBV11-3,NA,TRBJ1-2,CASSAGTGDGYTF
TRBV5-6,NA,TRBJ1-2,CASSSPSGGWYGYTF
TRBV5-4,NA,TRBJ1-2,CASSLETGLGYTF
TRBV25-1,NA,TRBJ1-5,CASSEFGGNQPQHF
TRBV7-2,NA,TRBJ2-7,CASSLVSAELSYEQYF
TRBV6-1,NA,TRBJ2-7,CASSEHHDSEQYF
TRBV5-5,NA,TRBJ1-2,CASRAPEGNYGYTF
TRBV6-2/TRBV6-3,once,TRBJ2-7,CASSYSPYEQYF
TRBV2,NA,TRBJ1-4,CASSATGTGVEKLFF
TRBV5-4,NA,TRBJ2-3,CASSLGGDTQYF
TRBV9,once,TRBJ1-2,CASSLSGQGVYGYTF
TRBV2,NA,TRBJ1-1,CASIGVNTEAFF
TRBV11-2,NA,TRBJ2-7,CASSLDLSQVYEQYF
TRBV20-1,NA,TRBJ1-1,CSASQGWGNTEAFF
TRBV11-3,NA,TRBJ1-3,CASSGSAYTHSGNTIYF
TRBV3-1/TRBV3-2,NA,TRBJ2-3,CASSQVTTDTQYF
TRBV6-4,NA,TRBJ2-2,CASSDSDDTGELFF
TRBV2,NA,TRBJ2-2,CASRYRLNTGELFF
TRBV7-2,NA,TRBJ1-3,CASSLGTANSGNTIYF
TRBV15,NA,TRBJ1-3,CATSRVSHSGNTIYF
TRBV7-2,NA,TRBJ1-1,CASSLRRAGYTEAFF
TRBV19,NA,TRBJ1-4,CASSSQTGNNEKLFF
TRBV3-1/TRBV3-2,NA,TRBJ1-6,CASSRGHGNNSPLHF
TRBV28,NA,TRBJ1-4,CASSAPTDNEKLFF
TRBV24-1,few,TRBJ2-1,CATGGVSTNEQFF
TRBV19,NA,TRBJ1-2,CASSMEPYTSRNYGYTF
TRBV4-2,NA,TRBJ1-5,CASSHRWGQPQHF
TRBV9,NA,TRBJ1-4,CASSVEPGATNEKLFF
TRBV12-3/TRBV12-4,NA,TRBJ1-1,CASRKTLNTEAFF
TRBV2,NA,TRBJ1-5,CASSVGEPRGQPQHF